The 21 T cell receptor beta chains below come from one sample, sequenced in a study of prognosis after radiotherapy for stage I lung cancer. TCR beta CDR3 amplification from genomic DNA was performed by two-round multiplex PCR. The first round of PCR was done with primers that matched each TRBV and TRBJ gene. TCRdb reanalysed the multiplex PCR reads using MiXCR and keeps one entry per CDR3 protein. Among roughly 26,000 distinct CDR3 sequences listed, 30% were seen once. This specimen was PBMCs, taken before or after stereotactic body radiation therapy (not recorded which). These receptors were collected from a donor of 50 years or more with non-small cell lung cancer.

In this sample, this clonotype turned up many times. The V gene is TRBV14, the J gene TRBJ2-7; D is tentatively TRBD1 or TRBD2 (5 bases each). CDR3 length equals 15 residues. V shed 5 bases and J shed 3 bases, with 17 bases lying between them. Germline lookup yields CDR1 SGHDN and CDR2 FVKESK. The CDR3: CASSFRDAQLYEQYF. For the CDR3, the DNA is TGTGCCAGCAGCTTCAGGGACGCCCAGCTCTACGAGCAGTACTTC. The full variable domain, in which reference TRBV14 and TRBJ2-7 provide the parts outside the CDR3, is EAGVTQFPSHSVIEKGQTVTLRCDPISGHDNLYWYRRVMGKEIKFLLHFVKESKQDESGMPNNRFLAERTGGTYSTLKVQPAELEDSGVYFCASSFRDAQLYEQYFGPGTRLTVT.

This clonotype showed up many times. The V gene is TRBV5-4, the J gene TRBJ2-3, with D hard to call. Germline CDR1 SGHNT, CDR2 YYREEE (reference sequence). Trimming pared 4 bases from V and 5 bases from J, leaving 14 bases between. There are 14 residues in the CDR3. The CDR3 spells CASSRIAQEDTQYF. Written as DNA, the CDR3 is TGTGCCAGCAGCCGAATTGCGCAAGAAGATACGCAGTATTTT.

The rearrangement uses TRBV12-3 or TRBV12-4 and TRBJ1-4, with 8 bases identical to TRBD1. The CDR3 spans 14 residues. Germline trimming cut 5 bases from V and 8 bases from J; bases unmatched to any gene: 7. In DNA form, the CDR3 reads TGTGCCAGCAGTAGGACAGGGAGAGACGAAAAACTGTTTTTT. It codes for CASSRTGRDEKLFF.

At least ten counts were recorded for this clonotype. The CDR3 here is CASSPTIAGLTDTQYF. CDR3 DNA: TGTGCCAGCAGCCCAACAATAGCGGGCCTCACAGATACGCAGTATTTT. The chain joins TRBV3-1 to TRBJ2-3; the match to TRBD2 covers 7 bases. The CDR3 loop spans 16 amino acids. V lost 4 bases, J lost 2 bases, and 9 bases stayed unmatched. The germline gives CDR1 LGHDT, CDR2 YNNKEL (reference sequence).

This clonotype was found many times. The rearrangement joins TRBV20-1 to TRBJ2-7; 12 positions match TRBD2. Germline trimming cut 8 bases from V and 6 bases from J; bases unmatched to any gene: 17. Germline assignment: CDR1 DFQATT and CDR2 SNEGSKA (reference sequence). This CDR3 contains 16 residues. CDR3: CSTLPPSGGALGEQYF. The CDR3 DNA follows: TGCAGTACCCTGCCCCCTAGCGGGGGGGCCTTGGGCGAGCAGTACTTC.

This clonotype was detected ten times or more. The V gene is TRBV18, the J gene TRBJ2-2; 8 nucleotides align to TRBD1. This CDR3 has 15 residues. Trimming cost V 5 bases and J 3 bases; bases outside gene matches: 5. Germline V gives CDR1 KGHSH, CDR2 LQKENI. The DNA of the CDR3 is TGTGCCAGCTCAGGACAGGGAAGGGACACCGGGGAGCTGTTTTTT. The encoded protein is CASSGQGRDTGELFF.

The chain joins TRBV7-2 to TRBJ2-7, with 13 nucleotides matching TRBD2. Per the germline V gene, CDR1 is SGHTA and CDR2 is FQGNSA. CDR3 length equals 15 residues. With 5 bases clipped from V and 7 bases from J, the junction kept 8 bases outside the gene matches. The CDR3 sequence: CASSKLAGGGHEQYF. For the CDR3, the DNA is TGTGCCAGCAGCAAACTAGCGGGAGGGGGTCATGAGCAGTACTTC.

This clonotype came up many times. The gene calls are TRBV6-2 or TRBV6-3 and TRBJ2-1, with 8 bases aligning to TRBD2. The CDR3 contains 15 residues. Per the germline V gene, CDR1 is MNHEY and CDR2 is SVGEGT. The V and J ends lost 6 bases and 8 bases, in that order; junction bases with no gene match: 12. The CDR3 sequence: CASSPLLAERYEQFF. As DNA, the CDR3 is TGTGCCAGCAGCCCCCTACTAGCGGAGAGGTATGAGCAGTTCTTC.

Sample share makes this clonotype medium-sized. The chain is built from TRBV7-3 and TRBJ1-2; 7 bases are shared with TRBD1. J was trimmed by 4 bases and V by 9 bases; bases with no gene match: 5. CDR3 length: 12 residues. Germline-derived CDR1 and CDR2 are SGHTA and FQGTGA. In DNA, the CDR3 is TGTGCCAGTGGGACAGCTTCCTATGGCTACACCTTC. Its translation: CASGTASYGYTF.

This clonotype has at least ten counts. The chain is built from TRBV7-3 and TRBJ2-1; D tentatively fits TRBD1 or TRBD2 (5 bases each). V lost 5 bases and J lost 8, with 19 bases in between. This CDR3 has 15 residues. Germline V gene data show CDR1 as SGHTA and CDR2 as FQGTGA. The CDR3 reads CASSHAGSRGYEQFF. In DNA, the CDR3 is TGTGCCAGCAGCCACGCAGGGTCCAGAGGGTATGAGCAGTTCTTC.

The chain carries TRBV24-1 and TRBJ2-1; no definite D call. The CDR3 loop spans 15 amino acids. The germline gives CDR1 KGHDR, CDR2 SFDVKD. Trimming took off 2 bases at V and 0 bases at J, with 7 bases between the two ends. This chain's CDR3 is CATSDSDLSYNEQFF. The CDR3 DNA reads as TGTGCCACCAGTGATTCCGATCTCTCCTACAATGAGCAGTTCTTC.

This clonotype was counted many times. This sequence joins TRBV9 and TRBJ1-3; D unresolved. V was trimmed by 0 bases and J by 0 bases, leaving 13 bases between them. CDR3 size: 17 residues. Per germline, CDR1 SGDLS and CDR2 YYNGEE. The CDR3 spells CASSVASEGLSGNTIYF. CDR3 DNA: TGTGCCAGCAGCGTAGCGTCCGAGGGCCTCTCTGGAAACACCATATATTTT.

This clonotype was counted between two and nine times. This likely came from a read error, as a far larger clone is one base away. The rearrangement joins TRBV6-2 or TRBV6-3 to TRBJ1-2; D gene unclear. Germline CDR1 reads MNHEY; CDR2 reads SVGEGT. Trimming pared 7 bases from V and 3 bases from J, leaving 15 bases between. The CDR3 covers 14 residues. CDR3 nucleotide sequence: TGTGCCAGCATCCTCCTTGCTATCGACTATGGCTACACCTTC. Encoded protein: CASILLAIDYGYTF.

The table lists this clonotype with many counts. The chain has TRBV28 and TRBJ1-5; D call uncertain. V was trimmed by 4 bases and J by 2 bases, leaving 9 bases between them. The CDR3 extends over 14 amino acids. Germline V lookup: CDR1 MDHEN, CDR2 SYDVKM. The CDR3 is CASSYPIGNQPQHF. The DNA of the CDR3 is TGTGCCAGCAGTTACCCTATAGGCAATCAGCCCCAGCATTTT.

This clonotype has a count of ten or more. V gene TRBV12-3 or TRBV12-4 combines with J gene TRBJ1-2; D is perhaps TRBD1 (5 bases). The CDR3 is 15 amino acids. V was pared by 6 bases and J by 2 bases, with 16 bases between. The CDR3 is CASRSFSGGNYGYTF. CDR3 sequence (DNA): TGTGCCAGCAGGTCTTTCTCCGGGGGGAACTATGGCTACACCTTC.

With regard to this clonotype: A far more abundant clone sits one base away, making this likely a read error. V and J are TRBV6-4 and TRBJ1-6; possibly TRBD1 for D (6 bases). The CDR3 totals 15 residues. Trimming left V 4 bases short and J 9 bases short, with 16 bases between. Germline V gene data show CDR1 as MRHNA and CDR2 as SNTAGT. This CDR3 is CASSGDTPSGSPLHF. The CDR3 nucleotides are TGTGCCAGCAGTGGGGACACCCCCTCTGGTTCACCCCTCCACTTT.

The V call is TRBV28, the J call TRBJ2-1; D not certain. V lost 5 bases, J lost 10 bases, and 9 bases lay in between. The CDR3 loop spans 11 amino acids. CDR1 is MDHEN, CDR2 SYDVKM, per germline. CDR3 in amino acids: CASSTPAEQFF. The DNA for the CDR3 is TGTGCCAGCAGTACCCCGGCGGAGCAGTTCTTC.

This clonotype was counted ten times or more. The genes are TRBV5-1 and TRBJ1-2; D is unresolved. There are 17 residues in the CDR3. Germline V gene sequence: CDR1 SGHRS, CDR2 YFSETQ. Trimming pared 3 bases from V and 0 bases from J, leaving 18 bases between. CDR3 DNA: TGCGCCAGCAGCTCCCGGCCACTCCTCCCAGCTAACTATGGCTACACCTTC. It is translated as CASSSRPLLPANYGYTF.

The rearrangement joins TRBV24-1 to TRBJ2-7; D might be TRBD1 or TRBD2, each matching 5 bases. Trimming removed 4 bases from V and 3 bases from J, with 12 bases in between. The length of the CDR3 is 14 residues. Germline CDR1 reads KGHDR; CDR2 reads SFDVKD. The CDR3 sequence: CATSETGPRYEQYF. CDR3 coding DNA: TGTGCCACCAGTGAAACGGGACCACGCTACGAGCAGTACTTC.

There are many counts of this clonotype. This rearrangement joins TRBV4-1 to TRBJ2-5; 7 nucleotides line up with TRBD2. V was clipped by 2 bases and J by 5 bases; unmatched bases: 5. Germline CDR1 is MGHRA and CDR2 is YSYEKL. The length of the CDR3 is 14 residues. The CDR3 sequence is CASSQSGRGETQYF. CDR3 DNA sequence: TGCGCCAGCAGCCAAAGCGGGCGGGGGGAGACCCAGTACTTC.

This clonotype has at least ten counts. The V call is TRBV5-1, the J call TRBJ2-7; no reliable D call. The CDR3 covers 13 residues. V lost 0 bases and J lost 3, with 7 bases in between. Germline loops: CDR1 SGHRS, CDR2 YFSETQ. This CDR3 is CASSLDLYYEQYF. The CDR3 DNA follows: TGCGCCAGCAGCTTGGACCTTTACTACGAGCAGTACTTC. Full variable domain (rest looked up from reference TRBV5-1 and TRBJ2-7): KAGVTQTPRYLIKTRGQQVTLSCSPISGHRSVSWYQQTPGQGLQFLFEYFSETQRNKGNFPGRFSGRQFSNSRSEMNVSTLELGDSALYLCASSLDLYYEQYFGPGTRLTVT.